The present TCR beta chain was sequenced within a study of blood T cell repertoires in COVID-19. Authors' analysis steps: Amplification of reference gene primers provided the estimated nucleated cell counts. Assay used: immunoSEQ multiplex PCR; TCRdb lists only in-frame clones, some missing. Clone size and V and J calls were adopted from that table, with D and trimming inferred from the DNA. Here the sample spans 270,000 or so clones, around 90% being singletons. Germline V gene data show CDR1 as MNHEY and CDR2 as SVGAGI. The CDR3 runs 12 residues. Trimming cost V 5 bases and J 2 bases, with 5 bases left between them.

This rearrangement joins TRBV6-5 to TRBJ2-3; D is unresolved. This receptor was obtained from a woman in her thirties or forties with acute COVID-19. Sample: PBMCs or T cells enriched from blood (not recorded which). For the CDR3, the DNA is TGTGCCAGCAGTCAGGACACAGATACGCAGTATTTT. It specifies CASSQDTDTQYF.